These 17 T cell receptor beta chains were sequenced from one sample in a study of human T cells and chemical hapten exposure. TCRdb analysed the RACE reads with MiXCR anew, one entry per CDR3 protein. The sample comprises 75,000 to 100,000 distinct CDR3 sequences, over 10% of which are singletons, and 2% to 2.5% rests with the top ten. Time point defined: patch test 1, 2 weeks after DPC sensitization. Treatment described: therapeutic diphenylcyclopropenone sensitization with weekly scalp DPC. Sample: whole blood, taken in connection with sensitization to the hapten diphenylcyclopropenone (DPC). These receptors were collected from a woman aged 40 to 50 with alopecia areata. Some clones in this sample may be carry-over from other donors' samples.

This clonotype came up many times. The rearrangement links TRBV29-1 to TRBJ1-1; 9 nucleotides match TRBD1. CDR1 is SQVTM, CDR2 ANQGSEA, per germline. V lost 6 bases, J lost 5 bases, and 7 bases stayed unmatched. The CDR3 consists of 13 residues. The CDR3 loop is CSVVGQGGTEAFF. CDR3 DNA sequence: TGCAGCGTCGTGGGACAGGGAGGGACTGAAGCTTTCTTT.

This clonotype has a count of ten or more. The chain has TRBV18 and TRBJ2-2; no firm D call. This CDR3 spans 14 amino acids. V was shortened by 2 bases and J by 0 bases, with 4 bases between the two germline ends. The germline gives CDR1 KGHSH, CDR2 LQKENI. CDR3: CASSPSTNTGELFF. In DNA form, the CDR3 reads TGTGCCAGCTCACCAAGCACGAACACCGGGGAGCTGTTTTTT.

This clonotype was recorded a few times. V and J are TRBV7-2 and TRBJ2-1, with 8 bases identical to TRBD2. V trimming: 3 bases; J trimming: 4 bases; junction bases outside the gene matches: 5. Germline V CDR1 and CDR2: SGHTA, FQGNSA. This CDR3 has 15 amino acids. This chain's CDR3 is CASSLEGLEYNEQFF. DNA of the CDR3: TGTGCCAGCAGCTTGGAGGGACTAGAGTACAATGAGCAGTTCTTC.

This clonotype was observed at least ten times. The genes are TRBV7-6 and TRBJ2-1, with 9 nucleotides matching TRBD1. This CDR3 region has 16 residues. V shed 3 bases and J 6 bases; nucleotides not matched to a gene: 9. The germline V gene has CDR1 SGHVS and CDR2 FNYEAQ. The CDR3 is CASSLLGGQGPNEQFF. The CDR3, as DNA: TGTGCCAGCAGCTTGCTCGGGGGACAGGGTCCCAATGAGCAGTTCTTC.

The rearrangement links TRBV5-4 to TRBJ2-3, with TRBD2 identical over 9 bases. In germline, CDR1 is SGHNT, CDR2 YYREEE (reference sequence). CDR3 size: 15 residues. V lost 0 bases to trimming and J lost 6 bases; unmatched junction nucleotides: 5. The CDR3 protein is CASSLGGSGSDTQYF. CDR3 coding DNA: TGTGCCAGCAGCTTGGGCGGTAGCGGGAGTGATACGCAGTATTTT.

This clonotype was observed a few times. The chain combines TRBV12-2 with TRBJ1-3; the D segment call TRBD1 is taken from the table without a DNA check. TRBV12-2 is flagged as a pseudogene. The length of the CDR3 is 19 residues. CDR3 protein: CASRLISGGGKYSGNTIYF. CDR3 nucleotides: TGTGCAAGTCGCCTCATTAGTGGGGGCGGGAAATACTCTGGAAACACCATATATTTT.

This clonotype occurred a few times. This CDR3 is CASSEGRSTEAFF. In nucleotides, the CDR3 is TGTGCCAGCAGTGAAGGTCGGTCCACTGAAGCTTTCTTT. This sequence joins TRBV2 and TRBJ1-1; D unresolved. The CDR3 totals 13 residues. Germline lookup yields CDR1 SNHLY and CDR2 FYNNEI. Deletions cut 1 base from V and 4 bases from J, with 7 bases between. Drawing the rest from reference TRBV2 and TRBJ1-1, the complete variable domain is EPEVTQTPSHQVTQMGQEVILRCVPISNHLYFYWYRQILGQKVEFLVSFYNNEISEKSEIFDDQFSVERPDGSNFTLKIRSTKLEDSAMYFCASSEGRSTEAFFGQGTRLTVV.

This clonotype came up a few times. V is TRBV4-1 and J is TRBJ2-7; D unresolved. V was trimmed by 1 base and J by 1 base, leaving 17 bases between them. The CDR3 length is 17 residues. Germline lookup yields CDR1 MGHRA and CDR2 YSYEKL. CDR3 region: CASSQVETEPRSYEQYF. The CDR3 DNA reads TGCGCCAGCAGCCAAGTGGAGACCGAACCCAGGTCCTACGAGCAGTACTTC.

V usage is TRBV24-1 and J usage is TRBJ2-3; 10 bases match TRBD2. The CDR3 covers 17 residues. The germline V gene has CDR1 KGHDR and CDR2 SFDVKD. V lost 4 bases to trimming and J lost 2 bases; unmatched junction nucleotides: 8. CDR3 sequence: CATSDPRGLADTDTQYF. CDR3 bases: TGTGCCACCAGTGACCCGCGTGGACTAGCGGACACAGATACGCAGTATTTT.

This clonotype was seen ten or more times. V usage is TRBV6-2 or TRBV6-3 and J usage is TRBJ2-7, with TRBD2 as a possible D gene (5 bases). Germline CDR1 MNHEY, CDR2 SVGEGT. There are 15 residues in the CDR3. V dropped 5 bases and J dropped 1 base, with 15 bases sitting between them. The DNA of the CDR3 is TGTGCCAGCAGTAGCGGTTTGGGGAAATCCTACGAGCAGTACTTC. Protein sequence: CASSSGLGKSYEQYF.

In this sample, this clonotype turned up a few times. The chain uses TRBV28 and TRBJ2-2; 10 bases are a match to TRBD2. V was clipped by 6 bases and J by 8 bases; unmatched bases: 6. The CDR3 runs 14 residues. CDR1 MDHEN and CDR2 SYDVKM come from the germline V gene. The chain's CDR3 is CASRLAGDLGELFF. CDR3 nucleotide sequence: TGTGCCAGCAGGCTAGCGGGAGATCTGGGGGAGCTGTTTTTT.

This clonotype was counted between two and nine times. The chain combines TRBV20-1 with TRBJ1-5; 7 bases are a match to TRBD1. CDR1 and CDR2 (germline): DFQATT, SNEGSKA (reference sequence). The CDR3 is 13 residues long. Trimming removed 1 base from V and 8 bases from J; junction bases left unmatched: 5. CDR3 loop: CSARVDRVEPQHF. CDR3 DNA: TGCAGTGCTAGAGTCGACAGGGTTGAGCCCCAGCATTTT.

V and J are TRBV6-4 and TRBJ2-6; 10 bases fit TRBD2. Germline values: CDR1 MRHNA, CDR2 SNTAGT. This CDR3 has 18 amino acids. Losses at the gene ends were 3 bases for V and 1 base for J; bases not matched to a gene: 6. The CDR3: CASSEEAGGVSGANVLTF. CDR3 DNA sequence: TGTGCCAGCAGTGAAGAAGCGGGAGGGGTTTCTGGGGCCAACGTCCTGACTTTC.

This clonotype came up many times. The rearrangement joins TRBV18 to TRBJ1-2, with D unresolved. Between the trimmed V and J ends, which lost 1 base and 0 bases, there was a span of 6 bases. Germline CDR1 reads KGHSH; CDR2 reads LQKENI. The CDR3 spans 14 residues. Written as DNA, the CDR3 is TGTGCCAGCTCACCACGATCCGCTAACTATGGCTACACCTTC. This encodes CASSPRSANYGYTF.

The DNA of the CDR3 is TGTGCCAGCAGCCAGGGACAGACCAATTCACCCCTCCACTTT. Residues: CASSQGQTNSPLHF. The rearrangement joins TRBV5-4 to TRBJ1-6, with 7 bases identical to TRBD1. The CDR3 length is 14 residues. In germline, CDR1 is SGHNT, CDR2 YYREEE (reference sequence). The V gene end was trimmed by 4 bases and the J gene end by 7 bases; junction bases not matched to a gene: 5. Based on the CDR3 plus reference TRBV5-4 and TRBJ1-6, the full variable domain is ETGVTQSPTHLIKTRGQQVTLRCSSQSGHNTVSWYQQALGQGPQFIFQYYREEENGRGNFPPRFSGLQFPNYSSELNVNALELDDSALYLCASSQGQTNSPLHFGNGTRLTVT.

This clonotype was seen a handful of times. This chain connects TRBV29-1 to TRBJ2-4; unclear D gene. Trimming shortened V by 5 bases and J by 0 bases, and 14 bases separated the two germline ends. The CDR3 is made up of 15 amino acids. CDR1 is SQVTM and CDR2 is ANQGSEA in the germline V gene. In DNA, the CDR3 is TGCAGCGTTTCCCTCAACTCAATAGCCAAAAACATTCAGTACTTC. Protein product: CSVSLNSIAKNIQYF.

This clonotype was observed a few times. The gene calls are TRBV5-1 and TRBJ1-1, with D unclear. The germline V gene has CDR1 SGHRS and CDR2 YFSETQ. Trimming stripped 2 bases from V and 2 bases from J, with 10 bases between. The CDR3 is made up of 14 amino acids. CDR3 amino acids: CASSLGGINTEAFF. CDR3 in DNA: TGCGCCAGCAGCTTAGGAGGGATTAACACTGAAGCTTTCTTT.